The present T cell receptor beta chain was sequenced within a study of Ad26.COV2.S vaccination and SARS-CoV-2 variants. Study results and caveats: Vaccine and placebo recipients had comparable breadth of non-spike TCRs. Vaccinees reportedly had broad spike-specific CD8+ and CD4+ T cell responses.

This CDR3 is built from 13 residues. Trimming shortened V by 7 bases and J by 4 bases, and 11 bases separated the two germline ends. Germline loops: CDR1 LNHDA, CDR2 SQIVND (reference sequence). On this clone: Its cognate antigen is unknown.

This table comes from immunoSEQ multiplex PCR, and its TCRdb copy is limited to in-frame clones, with some not included. The sample lists fewer than 150,000 clones, more than 80% seen once, with approximately 5% in the top ten. J is TRBJ1-5 and V is TRBV19; D is ambiguous. Sequencing was performed on peripheral blood, taken after recovery from COVID-19. The clonotype was recovered from a human donor who had recovered from COVID-19. The CDR3 loop is CASTIGGNQPQHF. The CDR3 nucleotides are TGTGCCAGTACCATTGGAGGGAATCAGCCCCAGCATTTT.